Listed below are T cell receptor beta chains from one sample, sequenced in a study of control samples from healthy donors and cancer patients. TCRdb's copy holds only in-frame clones and misses some; the assay was immunoSEQ multiplex PCR. Of about 34,000 clones in the sample, 90% to 95% were seen once. Sequencing was done on a sample of PBMCs. The receptor set was obtained from a man in his forties or fifties with colorectal cancer. The CDR3 runs from the conserved cysteine through the conserved F or W. Fields, in order: clone size, J gene, V gene, D gene, CDR3 protein, CDR3 DNA. The D gene is left open where the match is weak. The listing skips clone size in some rows; elsewhere it reads once, few, many or a size class.

.	TRBJ1-6	TRBV21-1	.	CASSKGTGNSPLHF	TGTGCCAGCAGCAAAGGGACAGGGAATTCACCCCTCCACTTT
.	TRBJ1-5	TRBV2	TRBD1	CASRGTGGTWQPQHF	TGTGCCAGCAGGGGGACAGGGGGTACATGGCAGCCCCAGCATTTT
.	TRBJ2-3	TRBV6-5	TRBD1	CASRDGQGGPDTQYF	TGTGCCAGCAGGGATGGACAGGGGGGGCCAGATACGCAGTATTTT
.	TRBJ1-3	TRBV27	.	CASSLRFSSGNTIYF	TGTGCCAGCAGTTTAAGGTTCTCTTCAGGAAACACCATATATTTT
few	TRBJ1-2	TRBV30	.	CAWSGGTRVKGTF	TGTGCCTGGAGTGGAGGGACCCGGGTCAAAGGCACCTTC
.	TRBJ2-5	TRBV29-1	.	CSATGGGKETQYF	TGCAGCGCCACAGGTGGGGGCAAAGAGACCCAGTACTTC
few	TRBJ1-6	TRBV11-2	.	CASSLADSYNSPLHF	TGTGCCAGCAGCTTAGCTGACAGCTATAATTCACCCCTCCACTTT
.	TRBJ1-2	TRBV6-1	TRBD1	CASSEVQGTYGYTF	TGTGCCAGCAGTGAAGTACAGGGGACGTATGGCTACACCTTC
.	TRBJ1-2	TRBV2	TRBD1	CASSGDRGGYTF	TGTGCCAGCAGTGGGGACAGGGGTGGCTACACCTTC
.	TRBJ1-3	TRBV19	.	CASSVGTASGNTIYF	TGTGCCAGTAGCGTCGGGACGGCCTCTGGAAACACCATATATTTT
.	TRBJ1-6	TRBV10-1	.	CASSATRENSPLHF	TGCGCCAGCAGTGCGACAAGGGAGAATTCACCCCTCCACTTT
.	TRBJ1-6	TRBV5-6	.	CASSLDRLTSPLHF	TGTGCCAGCAGCCTAGACCGGTTAACTTCACCCCTCCACTTT
.	TRBJ2-5	TRBV5-8	.	CASSRVGETQYF	TGTGCCAGCAGCAGGGTCGGAGAGACCCAGTACTTC
.	TRBJ2-2	TRBV15	.	CATSRAQPTVGELFF	TGTGCCACCAGCAGAGCACAACCAACCGTCGGGGAGCTGTTTTTT
once	TRBJ2-1	TRBV7-2	TRBD2	CASSLDGSGGANEQFF	TGTGCCAGCAGCTTAGATGGTAGCGGGGGGGCGAATGAGCAGTTCTTC
.	TRBJ1-6	TRBV3-1/TRBV3-2	.	CASSQGGGLSYNSPLHF	TGTGCCAGCAGCCAGGGGGGAGGGCTCTCCTATAATTCACCCCTCCACTTT
.	TRBJ2-7	TRBV15	.	CATSRDMGYEQYF	TGTGCCACCAGCAGAGACATGGGCTACGAGCAGTACTTC
.	TRBJ1-6	TRBV5-4	.	CASSLDNSPLHF	TGTGCCAGCAGCTTGGACAATTCACCCCTCCACTTT
.	TRBJ1-2	TRBV11-2	.	CASSSRGSANYGYTF	TGTGCCAGCAGCTCGAGGGGCTCAGCTAACTATGGCTACACCTTC
.	TRBJ2-2	TRBV18	TRBD1	CASSPNLDRGSGELFF	TGTGCCAGCTCACCAAACTTGGACAGGGGTTCCGGGGAGCTGTTTTTT
.	TRBJ2-3	TRBV9	.	CASSVEGTISTDTQYF	TGTGCCAGCAGCGTAGAGGGCACTATATCCACAGATACGCAGTATTTT
.	TRBJ2-3	TRBV5-4	TRBD1	CASSEGQITDTQYF	TGTGCCAGCAGCGAGGGACAGATCACAGATACGCAGTATTTT
.	TRBJ2-1	TRBV4-3	TRBD1	CASSQDDRDEQFF	TGCGCCAGCAGCCAAGATGACAGGGATGAGCAGTTCTTC
once	TRBJ1-6	TRBV4-1	.	CASSQEGANSPLHF	TGCGCCAGCAGCCAAGAGGGGGCTAATTCACCCCTCCACTTT
.	TRBJ1-2	TRBV6-2/TRBV6-3	.	CASSLGKALYGYTF	TGTGCCAGCAGCCTCGGAAAGGCCCTCTATGGCTACACCTTC
.	TRBJ1-5	TRBV23-1	TRBD1	CASSQSGTGDFNQPQHF	TGCGCCAGCAGTCAGTCCGGAACAGGGGACTTCAATCAGCCCCAGCATTTT
once	TRBJ2-5	TRBV29-1	.	CSVEIWAGDGETQYF	TGCAGCGTTGAAATCTGGGCAGGGGATGGAGAGACCCAGTACTTC
.	TRBJ2-5	TRBV27	TRBD1	CASSLSGQGIKTQYF	TGTGCCAGCAGTTTATCGGGACAGGGCATAAAGACCCAGTACTTC
.	TRBJ1-3	TRBV4-2	.	CASSKGTVSSGNTIYF	TGTGCCAGCAGCAAAGGGACGGTGAGCTCTGGAAACACCATATATTTT
.	TRBJ1-1	TRBV5-1	.	CASSIGGNTEAFF	TGCGCCAGCAGCATCGGGGGGAACACTGAAGCTTTCTTT
.	TRBJ1-5	TRBV12-5	TRBD1	CASAPSGQGEGQPQHF	TGTGCTAGTGCCCCCTCGGGACAGGGGGAGGGTCAGCCCCAGCATTTT
.	TRBJ2-5	TRBV7-9	.	CASTRGSWKETQYF	TGTGCCAGCACCCGGGGGAGTTGGAAAGAGACCCAGTACTTC
.	TRBJ1-1	TRBV5-6	TRBD1	CASSPGTGAAFAEAFF	TGTGCCAGCAGCCCGGGGACAGGGGCTGCCTTCGCTGAAGCTTTCTTT
.	TRBJ2-5	TRBV7-6	.	CASSSEGGTQYF	TGTGCCAGCAGCTCCGAGGGGGGGACCCAGTACTTC
.	TRBJ2-3	TRBV5-1	.	CASSLDGTSTDTQYF	TGCGCCAGCAGCTTGGATGGGACTAGCACAGATACGCAGTATTTT
.	TRBJ2-1	TRBV6-2/TRBV6-3	.	CASSPRGRLGGEQFF	TGTGCCAGCAGTCCCCGGGGAAGGTTGGGTGGTGAGCAGTTCTTC